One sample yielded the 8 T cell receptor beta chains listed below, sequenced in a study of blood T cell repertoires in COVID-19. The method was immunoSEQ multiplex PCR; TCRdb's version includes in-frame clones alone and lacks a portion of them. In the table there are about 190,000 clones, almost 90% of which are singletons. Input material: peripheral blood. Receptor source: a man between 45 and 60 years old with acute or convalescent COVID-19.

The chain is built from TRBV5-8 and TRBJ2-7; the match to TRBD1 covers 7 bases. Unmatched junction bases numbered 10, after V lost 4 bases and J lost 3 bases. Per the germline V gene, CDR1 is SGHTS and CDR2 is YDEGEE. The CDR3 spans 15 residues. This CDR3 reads CASSRGQARLYEQYV. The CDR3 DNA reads TGTGCCAGCAGCCGAGGACAGGCCAGGCTCTACGAGCAGTACGTC.

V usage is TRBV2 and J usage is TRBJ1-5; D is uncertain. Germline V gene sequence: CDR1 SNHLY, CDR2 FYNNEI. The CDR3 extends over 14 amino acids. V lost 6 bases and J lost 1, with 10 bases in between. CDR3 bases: TGTGCCAGCAGGGGAGCTGGGAGCAATCAGCCCCAGCATTTT. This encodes CASRGAGSNQPQHF.

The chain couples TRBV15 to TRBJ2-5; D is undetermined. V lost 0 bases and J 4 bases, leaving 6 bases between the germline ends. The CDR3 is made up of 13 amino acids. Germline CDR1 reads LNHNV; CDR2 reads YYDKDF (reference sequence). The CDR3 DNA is TGTGCCACCAGCAGAGATTGGGCAGAGACCCAGTACTTC. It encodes CATSRDWAETQYF.

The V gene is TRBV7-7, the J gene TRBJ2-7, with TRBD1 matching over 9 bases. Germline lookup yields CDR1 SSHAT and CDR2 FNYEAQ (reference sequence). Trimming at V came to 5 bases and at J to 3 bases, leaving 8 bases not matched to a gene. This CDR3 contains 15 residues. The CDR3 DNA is TGTGCCAGCAGCCAAGAACAGGGGGCGAACTACGAGCAGTACTTC. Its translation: CASSQEQGANYEQYF.

This CDR3 reads CASSADPQGTSGNTIYF. The CDR3 coding sequence is TGTGCCAGCAGCGCCGACCCCCAGGGGACATCTGGAAACACCATATATTTT. The rearrangement uses TRBV9 and TRBJ1-3; a weak D match, TRBD1 (6 bases). Germline V CDR1 and CDR2: SGDLS, YYNGEE. V was trimmed by 3 bases and J by 1 base, leaving 17 bases between them. The CDR3 covers 17 residues. Full variable domain (rest looked up from reference TRBV9 and TRBJ1-3): DSGVTQTPKHLITATGQRVTLRCSPRSGDLSVYWYQQSLDQGLQFLIQYYNGEERAKGNILERFSAQQFPDLHSELNLSSLELGDSALYFCASSADPQGTSGNTIYFGEGSWLTVV.

CDR3 in DNA: TGTGCCAGCAGAGGCCGGGACAGGGGTAACTATGGCTACACCTTC. This codes for CASRGRDRGNYGYTF. The chain has TRBV6-6 and TRBJ1-2; 10 bases fit TRBD1. Germline-derived CDR1 and CDR2 are MNHNY and SVGAGI (reference sequence). CDR3 length: 15 residues. The ends lost 6 bases at V and 1 base at J; junction bases unmatched: 5.

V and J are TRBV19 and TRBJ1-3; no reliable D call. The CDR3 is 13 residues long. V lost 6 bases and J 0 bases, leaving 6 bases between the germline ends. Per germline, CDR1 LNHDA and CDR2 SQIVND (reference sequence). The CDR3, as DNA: TGTGCCAGTAGGGAGGGCTCTGGAAACACCATATATTTT. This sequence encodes CASREGSGNTIYF.

Here the CDR3 DNA reads TGTGCCAGCTCACCATCGGAGGGGGCTGGTGGCTACACCTTC. Its protein is CASSPSEGAGGYTF. The rearrangement links TRBV18 to TRBJ1-2; TRBD1 matches at 7 bases. Germline CDR1 and CDR2: KGHSH and LQKENI. Unmatched junction bases numbered 7, after V lost 2 bases and J lost 7 bases. This CDR3 has 14 amino acids. Drawing the rest from reference TRBV18 and TRBJ1-2, the complete variable domain is NAGVMQNPRHLVRRRGQEARLRCSPMKGHSHVYWYRQLPEEGLKFMVYLQKENIIDESGMPKERFSAEFPKEGPSILRIQQVVRGDSAAYFCASSPSEGAGGYTFGSGTRLTVV.